The 20 T cell receptor beta chains reported below all come from one sample, sequenced in a study of long-term antiretroviral therapy in people with HIV. Run at survey level, the immunoSEQ assay was version v3.0. The protocol was immunoSEQ multiplex PCR, while the TCRdb copy is restricted to in-frame clones and leaves out a portion. The table includes approximately 39,000 clones, 80% to 85% detected once. The source material was unsorted PBMCs, sampled 1.5 years after starting antiretroviral therapy. These receptors originate from a man younger than 30 with HIV.

This chain uses TRBV5-1 with TRBJ2-7; 11 nucleotides line up with TRBD1. This CDR3 has 15 amino acids. The trim removed 4 bases at V and 2 bases at J, leaving 5 bases unmatched. The V gene's germline CDR1 is SGHRS and CDR2 YFSETQ. This chain's CDR3 is CASSKPGQGAYEQYF. CDR3 in DNA: TGCGCCAGCAGCAAGCCGGGACAGGGGGCCTACGAGCAGTACTTC.

The V gene is TRBV7-8, the J gene TRBJ2-7, with unresolved D. Germline V gives CDR1 SGHVS, CDR2 FQNEAQ. The CDR3 contains 12 residues. V was clipped by 0 bases and J by 3 bases, with 3 bases between them. The CDR3 reads CASSLAVYEQYF. Written as DNA, the CDR3 is TGTGCCAGCAGCTTAGCTGTCTACGAGCAGTACTTC.

J is TRBJ2-7 and V is TRBV13, with 9 bases aligning to TRBD1. Germline loops: CDR1 PRHDT, CDR2 FYEKMQ (reference sequence). The CDR3 runs to 14 residues. With V trimmed by 0 bases and J by 5 bases, 2 bases remained unmatched. The CDR3 protein is CASSLGQGADEQYF. The CDR3 DNA is TGTGCCAGCAGCTTAGGACAGGGGGCGGACGAGCAGTACTTC. Full variable domain (outside the CDR3, taken from reference TRBV13 and TRBJ2-7): AAGVIQSPRHLIKEKRETATLKCYPIPRHDTVYWYQQGPGQDPQFLISFYEKMQSDKGSIPDRFSAQQFSDYHSELNMSSLELGDSALYFCASSLGQGADEQYFGPGTRLTVT.

The CDR3: CASSSTSGRADTQYF. DNA of the CDR3: TGTGCCAGCAGCTCGACTAGCGGGAGAGCAGATACGCAGTATTTT. V usage is TRBV7-2 and J usage is TRBJ2-3, with 12 nucleotides matching TRBD2. The trim removed 4 bases at V and 4 bases at J, leaving 3 bases unmatched. The CDR3 runs to 15 residues. Germline CDR1 is SGHTA and CDR2 is FQGNSA. Full variable domain (outside the CDR3, taken from reference TRBV7-2 and TRBJ2-3): GAGVSQSPSNKVTEKGKDVELRCDPISGHTALYWYRQSLGQGLEFLIYFQGNSAPDKSGLPSDRFSAERTGGSVSTLTIQRTQQEDSAVYLCASSSTSGRADTQYFGPGTRLTVL.

This clone was seen a single time. The chain links TRBV21-1 to TRBJ1-4; the D segment call TRBD1 is taken from the table without a DNA check. TRBV21-1 is a known pseudogene. The CDR3 length is 13 residues. The CDR3 DNA follows: TGTGCCAGCCCTGGACAGGAGGACGAAAAACTGTTTTTT. Protein sequence: CASPGQEDEKLFF.

The CDR3 loop reads CASSTTNEKLFF. The CDR3 DNA reads as TGTGCCAGTAGTACCACCAATGAAAAACTGTTTTTT. The chain recombines TRBV19 with TRBJ1-4; D not resolved. Per the germline V gene, CDR1 is LNHDA and CDR2 is SQIVND (reference sequence). This CDR3 has 12 amino acids. V lost 4 bases and J 5 bases, leaving 5 bases between the germline ends.

This CDR3 is CASSLIRNLEQYF. In nucleotides, the CDR3 is TGTGCCAGCAGTTTGATCCGGAACTTAGAGCAGTACTTC. The chain combines TRBV28 with TRBJ2-7; the D is unclear. The CDR3 loop spans 13 amino acids. Germline V gives CDR1 MDHEN, CDR2 SYDVKM. Trimming pared 3 bases from V and 7 bases from J, leaving 13 bases between.

The chain couples TRBV6-6 to TRBJ2-3, with 7 bases fitting TRBD2. Trimming removed 2 bases from V and 2 bases from J; junction bases left unmatched: 4. The CDR3 loop spans 15 amino acids. Per germline, CDR1 MNHNY and CDR2 SVGAGI (reference sequence). The CDR3 is CASSYETSPTDTQYF. DNA of the CDR3: TGTGCCAGCAGTTACGAGACTAGCCCCACAGATACGCAGTATTTT.

The chain has TRBV19 and TRBJ1-4, with 10 nucleotides matching TRBD1. This CDR3 has 16 residues. V shed 4 bases, J shed 8 bases, and the junction held 10 bases outside the gene matches. Germline V lookup: CDR1 LNHDA, CDR2 SQIVND (reference sequence). The CDR3, as DNA: TGTGCCAGTAGTACACCCCGGACAGGGGGTGCGGAAAAACTGTTTTTT. Amino acids: CASSTPRTGGAEKLFF. The full variable domain, its missing parts supplied by reference TRBV19 and TRBJ1-4, is DGGITQSPKYLFRKEGQNVTLSCEQNLNHDAMYWYRQDPGQGLRLIYYSQIVNDFQKGDIAEGYSVSREKKESFPLTVTSAQKNPTAFYLCASSTPRTGGAEKLFFGSGTQLSVL.

The rearrangement uses TRBV6-1 and TRBJ2-7, with D perhaps TRBD1 (6 bases). V was cut by 8 bases and J by 0 bases, with 14 bases left in between. The CDR3 has 14 amino acids. Germline CDR1 and CDR2: MNHNS and SASEGT. Written as DNA, the CDR3 is TGTGCCAGCGGGTCCGGGACAACCTCCTACGAGCAGTACTTC. Amino acids: CASGSGTTSYEQYF.

The rearrangement uses TRBV29-1 and TRBJ2-7; D is tentatively TRBD1 or TRBD2 (6 bases each). This CDR3 spans 14 amino acids. V dropped 4 bases and J dropped 7 bases, with 20 bases sitting between them. Germline CDR1 and CDR2: SQVTM and ANQGSEA. The CDR3: CSVGTSGAWGEQYF. The CDR3 bases are TGCAGCGTTGGAACGTCGGGGGCCTGGGGGGAGCAGTACTTC.

V gene TRBV5-1 combines with J gene TRBJ1-1; no reliable D call. This CDR3 contains 16 residues. Germline CDR1 reads SGHRS; CDR2 reads YFSETQ. Trimming cost V 4 bases and J 1 base, with 17 bases left between them. The chain's CDR3 is CASSKGPAPGNTEAFF. For the CDR3, the DNA is TGCGCCAGCAGCAAAGGACCCGCCCCGGGGAACACTGAAGCTTTCTTT. Using reference TRBV5-1 and TRBJ1-1 for the parts outside the CDR3, the full variable domain is KAGVTQTPRYLIKTRGQQVTLSCSPISGHRSVSWYQQTPGQGLQFLFEYFSETQRNKGNFPGRFSGRQFSNSRSEMNVSTLELGDSALYLCASSKGPAPGNTEAFFGQGTRLTVV.

The chain combines TRBV6-5 with TRBJ1-3; 7 bases match TRBD1. This CDR3 is 15 amino acids long. CDR1 MNHEY and CDR2 SVGAGI come from the germline V gene. V lost 2 bases to trimming and J lost 4 bases; unmatched junction nucleotides: 5. Here the CDR3 DNA reads TGTGCCAGCAGTTACCAACAGGGGCCAGGAAACACCATATATTTT. Translation gives CASSYQQGPGNTIYF.

This CDR3 is CASSLGSGVADEQYF. The CDR3, as DNA: TGCGCCAGCAGCTTGGGGTCGGGAGTTGCGGACGAGCAGTACTTC. The chain joins TRBV5-1 to TRBJ2-7; D may be TRBD2 (6 bases). Germline CDR1 is SGHRS and CDR2 is YFSETQ. Trimming shortened V by 0 bases and J by 5 bases, and 15 bases separated the two germline ends. The CDR3 runs 15 residues.

V usage is TRBV28 and J usage is TRBJ1-1; TRBD1 matches 9 bases. The CDR3 is made up of 14 amino acids. The V and J ends lost 3 bases and 6 bases, in that order; junction bases with no gene match: 5. Germline V gives CDR1 MDHEN, CDR2 SYDVKM. This CDR3 reads CASSFRGQGPEAFF. The DNA for the CDR3 is TGTGCCAGCAGTTTTAGGGGACAGGGCCCTGAAGCTTTCTTT.

The V and J genes are TRBV6-5 and TRBJ2-3, with D unclear. The CDR3 loop spans 14 amino acids. Germline CDR1 MNHEY, CDR2 SVGAGI. V lost 4 bases, J lost 2 bases, and 10 bases lay in between. CDR3 sequence (DNA): TGTGCCAGCAGTTCCGAACGACCCACAGATACGCAGTATTTT. Its translation is CASSSERPTDTQYF.

The chain couples TRBV5-1 to TRBJ2-3; D gene uncertain. The CDR3 contains 15 residues. The germline gives CDR1 SGHRS, CDR2 YFSETQ. V lost 0 bases to trimming and J lost 0 bases, with 8 bases between them. CDR3 nucleotides: TGCGCCAGCAGCTTGGAAGGTTCTAGCACAGATACGCAGTATTTT. Amino acid sequence: CASSLEGSSTDTQYF.

This chain connects TRBV5-6 to TRBJ1-5; TRBD1 is a possible D gene (6 bases). Trimming removed 3 bases from V and 2 bases from J, with 9 bases in between. Germline CDR1 is SGHDT and CDR2 is YYEEEE. This CDR3 has 14 amino acids. This CDR3 reads CASSSRGGNQPQHF. In DNA, the CDR3 is TGTGCCAGCAGCTCCAGGGGAGGCAATCAGCCCCAGCATTTT.

This clone showed up just a few times. This chain connects TRBV4-1 to TRBJ1-5, with D uncertain. CDR1 is MGHRA, CDR2 YSYEKL, per germline. V was shortened by 0 bases and J by 4 bases, with 13 bases between the two germline ends. CDR3 length equals 16 residues. The CDR3 DNA follows: TGCGCCAGCAGCCAAGATGGCAGCTATCTAAATCAGCCCCAGCATTTT. Amino acid sequence: CASSQDGSYLNQPQHF.

The V and J genes are TRBV5-1 and TRBJ2-1; TRBD2 aligns across 11 bases. This CDR3 has 16 residues. V lost 2 bases and J lost 7; bases outside the gene matches: 8. Germline-derived CDR1 and CDR2 are SGHRS and YFSETQ. The DNA for the CDR3 is TGCGCCAGCAGCTTAATAGCGGGAGGGCCGCTTAATGAGCAGTTCTTC. Protein: CASSLIAGGPLNEQFF.